This T cell receptor beta chain was retrieved from a study of T cell responses to AZD1222 COVID-19 vaccine. Findings and caveats of the study: At 160-218 and 743-854, vaccine-associated CD4 TCRs were dominant, and they spanned spike. Donors skewed white British and female; clonal diversity was possibly underestimated.

This CDR3 has 15 residues. Deletions cut 2 bases from V and 4 bases from J, with 12 bases between. CDR1 and CDR2 (germline): KGHSH, LQKENI. Profiled with immunoSEQ multiplex PCR; TCRdb holds only in-frame clones, not every one. The repertoire consists of around 150,000 clones, with under 95% occurring once and the leading ten covering 1.5% to 2.5%. This clone was seen once. Antigen: not known. The V and J genes are TRBV18 and TRBJ2-1; tentatively, D is TRBD1 (6 bases). The sequences come from peripheral blood, collected 28 days after the second AZD1222 dose. The origin of this receptor is an adult who received the AZD1222 COVID-19 vaccine. The CDR3, as DNA: TGTGCCAGCTCACCATCAGGGGCCACTTACAATGAGCAGTTCTTC. Protein product: CASSPSGATYNEQFF.